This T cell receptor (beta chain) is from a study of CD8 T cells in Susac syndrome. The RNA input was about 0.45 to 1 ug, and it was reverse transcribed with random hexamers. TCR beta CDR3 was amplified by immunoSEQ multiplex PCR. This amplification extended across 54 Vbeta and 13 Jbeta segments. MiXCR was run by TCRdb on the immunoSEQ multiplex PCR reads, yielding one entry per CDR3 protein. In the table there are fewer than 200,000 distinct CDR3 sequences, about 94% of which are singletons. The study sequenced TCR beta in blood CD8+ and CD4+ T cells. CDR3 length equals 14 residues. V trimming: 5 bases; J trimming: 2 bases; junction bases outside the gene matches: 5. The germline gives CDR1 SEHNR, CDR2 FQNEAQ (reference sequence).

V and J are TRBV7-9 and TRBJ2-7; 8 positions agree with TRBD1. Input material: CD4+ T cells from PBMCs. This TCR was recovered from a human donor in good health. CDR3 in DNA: TGTGCCAGCAGCACCTCCAGGGGGCCCTACGAGCAGTACTTC. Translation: CASSTSRGPYEQYF.